This entry lists 25 T cell receptor beta chains sequenced from one sample in a study of esophageal squamous cell carcinoma under preoperative chemotherapy. TCRdb fed the PCR reads into MiXCR, producing one record per CDR3 protein. Among under 20,000 distinct CDR3 sequences listed, 35% to 55% were seen once. Time point meaning: after preoperative PTX-NDP chemotherapy. The sample was gathered from a patient given preoperative chemotherapy. These TCRs come from a human donor with esophageal squamous cell carcinoma. The donor label of this sample is uncertain.

This clonotype came up a few times. The chain uses TRBV20-1 and TRBJ2-1; 9 bases agree with TRBD2. CDR1 and CDR2 (germline): DFQATT, SNEGSKA (reference sequence). The CDR3 extends over 14 amino acids. Trimming removed 1 base from V and 5 bases from J; junction bases left unmatched: 3. CDR3 nucleotide sequence: TGCAGTGCTAGAGGACTAGCGGAAAACAATGAGCAGTTCTTC. This encodes CSARGLAENNEQFF.

This clonotype is a singleton in its sample. The CDR3 carries no conserved terminal phenylalanine or tryptophan, so it likely arises from a read error. Because the CDR3's place on the DNA is in doubt, the DNA is left out and the CDR3 is given as listed by TCRdb. The genes are TRBV7-2 and TRBJ2-5; the D call TRBD2 from the table was never checked on the DNA. CDR1 SGHTA and CDR2 FQGNSA come from the germline V gene. The CDR3 is 14 amino acids in total, end residues counted. The CDR3 reads CASSFGGSPESQFL.

The chain employs TRBV12-3 or TRBV12-4 and TRBJ2-2; D is unclear. This CDR3 spans 15 amino acids. The V end lost 5 bases, the J end lost 4 bases, and 14 bases lay between the germline ends. The CDR3 here is CASSIFWVITGELFF. The CDR3 nucleotides read TGTGCCAGCAGTATCTTTTGGGTAATCACCGGGGAGCTGTTTTTT.

This rearrangement joins TRBV6-4 to TRBJ2-3; D remains ambiguous. The V end was cut by 3 bases, the J end by 1 base, with 8 bases between. This CDR3 is 14 amino acids long. The germline V gene has CDR1 MRHNA and CDR2 SNTAGT. In DNA form, the CDR3 reads TGTGCCAGCAGTGAAGCTCGAGGCACAGATACGCAGTATTTT. This sequence encodes CASSEARGTDTQYF.

The V and J genes are TRBV5-6 and TRBJ2-6, with unresolved D. The V gene lost 3 bases and the J gene lost 0 bases, with 13 bases spanning the gap. CDR3 size: 17 residues. Germline V gene data show CDR1 as SGHDT and CDR2 as YYEEEE. The CDR3 DNA follows: TGTGCCAGCAGCTCCGGACCCAGAAGCTCTGGGGCCAACGTCCTGACTTTC. This codes for CASSSGPRSSGANVLTF.

This clonotype was seen many times. The chain couples TRBV7-6 to TRBJ2-3, with 8 bases aligning to TRBD2. The CDR3 covers 14 residues. CDR1 SGHVS and CDR2 FNYEAQ come from the germline V gene. With 4 bases clipped from V and 2 bases from J, the junction kept 2 bases outside the gene matches. CDR3 DNA: TGTGCCAGCAGCTCGGGGGGGTTCACAGATACGCAGTATTTT. The encoded protein is CASSSGGFTDTQYF. The full variable domain, rest sourced from reference TRBV7-6 and TRBJ2-3, is GAGVSQSPRYKVTKRGQDVALRCDPISGHVSLYWYRQALGQGPEFLTYFNYEAQQDKSGLPNDRFSAERPEGSISTLTIQRTEQRDSAMYRCASSSGGFTDTQYFGPGTRLTVL.

The genes are TRBV11-3 and TRBJ2-5; D is ambiguous. CDR1 is SGHNT, CDR2 YENEEA, per germline. CDR3 size: 12 residues. Trimming cost V 1 base and J 4 bases, with 4 bases left between them. DNA of the CDR3: TGTGCCAGCAGCTTAGGGAGAGAGACCCAGTACTTC. Amino acid sequence: CASSLGRETQYF.

By share, this clonotype ranks as medium-sized (0.01 to 0.1%). The J gene is TRBJ2-5, the V gene TRBV7-2; tentatively, D is TRBD1 or TRBD2 (5 bases each). CDR3 length equals 14 residues. Germline assignment: CDR1 SGHTA and CDR2 FQGNSA. Trimming shortened V by 2 bases and J by 3 bases, and 10 bases separated the two germline ends. CDR3 sequence (DNA): TGTGCCAGCAGCTTATCGAGGGGAAAAGAGACCCAGTACTTC. Translated, it gives CASSLSRGKETQYF.

This clonotype was recorded a few times. The genes are TRBV5-1 and TRBJ2-1; 10 bases map to TRBD2. Germline loops: CDR1 SGHRS, CDR2 YFSETQ. This CDR3 has 15 residues. V lost 3 bases, J lost 5 bases, and 5 bases stayed unmatched. The CDR3 sequence: CASSYGLAVDNEQFF. CDR3 coding DNA: TGCGCCAGCAGCTACGGACTAGCGGTCGACAATGAGCAGTTCTTC.

This rearrangement joins TRBV11-3 to TRBJ2-3, with TRBD1 matching over 10 bases. The J call may be wrong; the DNA end is better matched by TRBJ2-7. CDR1 is SGHNT, CDR2 YENEEA, per germline. The CDR3 is 15 residues long. The CDR3 region is CASSPRQGATDMQYF. The CDR3 bases are TGTGCCAGCAGCCCGAGACAGGGGGCAACAGATATGCAGTACTTC.

The chain has TRBV7-6 and TRBJ2-3, with unresolved D. Germline CDR1 reads SGHVS; CDR2 reads FNYEAQ. Trimming shortened V by 5 bases and J by 5 bases, and 17 bases separated the two germline ends. The CDR3 totals 15 residues. The CDR3 region has the DNA TGTGCCAGCAGCCCGACGTACGGCGGCCAAGATACGCAGTATTTT. Protein sequence: CASSPTYGGQDTQYF.

This clonotype was seen at least ten times. The J gene is TRBJ2-3, the V gene TRBV7-6; D ambiguous. The CDR3 runs to 12 residues. The ends were cut back, 4 bases at V and 5 bases at J, with 7 bases in the middle. Per germline, CDR1 SGHVS and CDR2 FNYEAQ. In nucleotides, the CDR3 is TGTGCCAGCAGCTCCTATCAAGATACGCAGTATTTT. Its protein product is CASSSYQDTQYF.

This chain joins TRBV11-3 and TRBJ2-3, with TRBD1 as a possible D gene (6 bases). Trimming shortened V by 3 bases and J by 3 bases, and 16 bases separated the two germline ends. The CDR3 has 16 residues. CDR1 and CDR2 (germline): SGHNT, YENEEA. CDR3 in amino acids: CASSFPQGSLTDTQYF. The CDR3 DNA reads TGTGCCAGCAGCTTTCCTCAGGGGTCTCTGACAGATACGCAGTATTTT.

This clonotype is labeled as medium-sized. J is TRBJ2-3 and V is TRBV11-3; a weak D match, TRBD2 (6 bases). Germline V gives CDR1 SGHNT, CDR2 YENEEA. This CDR3 region has 17 residues. V gave up 2 bases and J gave up 4 bases, with 19 bases separating them. The chain's CDR3 is CASSLFGGARKSDTQYF. DNA for the CDR3: TGTGCCAGCAGCTTATTTGGCGGGGCCCGGAAGTCAGATACGCAGTATTTT.

This clonotype has a single count. The CDR3 sequence: CASKSGGTDTQYF. The CDR3 nucleotides read TGTGCCAGCAAATCAGGGGGGACAGATACGCAGTATTTT. The V and J genes are TRBV7-3 and TRBJ2-3, with D perhaps TRBD1 (7 bases). The V and J ends lost 7 bases and 3 bases respectively, with 11 bases between them. Germline V CDR1 and CDR2: SGHTA, FQGTGA. The CDR3 runs 13 residues.

This clonotype was found many times. The chain is built from TRBV5-1 and TRBJ2-4, with 14 positions matching TRBD2. The CDR3 is 15 amino acids. The junction had 2 bases not matched to a gene; V was cut back by 4 bases and J by 5 bases. Germline CDR1 is SGHRS and CDR2 is YFSETQ. Here the CDR3 DNA reads TGCGCCAGCAGCCGACTAGCGGGAGGGGAAAACATTCAGTACTTC. Residues: CASSRLAGGENIQYF.

J is TRBJ1-2 and V is TRBV7-8; weak D call: TRBD1 (6 bases). CDR3 length: 13 amino acids. CDR1 SGHVS and CDR2 FQNEAQ come from the germline V gene. The V gene lost 5 bases and the J gene lost 3 bases, with 10 bases spanning the gap. The DNA of the CDR3 is TGTGCCAGCAGCGGCCGACAGGACTATGGCTACACCTTC. Its translation: CASSGRQDYGYTF.

This clonotype came up many times. V usage is TRBV7-2 and J usage is TRBJ2-5, with 8 bases fitting TRBD2. V shed 1 base and J 9 bases; nucleotides not matched to a gene: 19. This CDR3 region has 18 residues. Germline V gives CDR1 SGHTA, CDR2 FQGNSA. CDR3 bases: TGTGCCAGCAGCTTAGTACATACGAGCGGGGGCCACCTGGGTTCCCAGTACTTC. Amino acids: CASSLVHTSGGHLGSQYF.

This clonotype is a singleton in its sample. This sequence joins TRBV12-5 and TRBJ2-1; 10 nucleotides agree with TRBD2. CDR3 size: 14 residues. Germline V lookup: CDR1 LGHNT, CDR2 FRNRAP. Germline trimming cut 3 bases from V and 8 bases from J; bases unmatched to any gene: 4. CDR3 sequence (DNA): TGTGCTAGTGGTTTAGGGACTAGCGCCCATGAGCAGTTCTTC. It is translated as CASGLGTSAHEQFF.

V usage is TRBV10-3 and J usage is TRBJ2-2; TRBD2 matches 9 bases. Germline CDR1 ENHRY, CDR2 SYGVKD. Germline trimming cut 10 bases from V and 9 bases from J; bases unmatched to any gene: 15. This CDR3 is 15 amino acids long. CDR3 in amino acids: CATEHRGRVSRELFF. For the CDR3, the DNA is TGTGCCACCGAGCATCGCGGGAGGGTGAGCCGGGAGCTGTTTTTT.

The rearrangement links TRBV7-9 to TRBJ2-1, with 12 positions matching TRBD2. Germline V lookup: CDR1 SEHNR, CDR2 FQNEAQ (reference sequence). The CDR3 has 16 residues. J was trimmed by 13 bases and V by 3 bases; bases with no gene match: 13. In DNA form, the CDR3 reads TGTGCCAGCAGCTTGAGTCTAGCGGGAGGGCTTGTGACCCAGTTCTTC. This codes for CASSLSLAGGLVTQFF.

In its sample, this clonotype was seen once. This chain links TRBV7-3 with TRBJ2-5; D might be TRBD2 (5 bases). The CDR3 consists of 14 residues. Germline V gene data show CDR1 as SGHTA and CDR2 as FQGTGA. V was trimmed by 5 bases and J by 10 bases, leaving 20 bases between them. CDR3 region: CASSLPAEEERQYF. The CDR3 DNA follows: TGTGCCAGCAGCCTCCCCGCGGAGGAAGAGCGCCAGTACTTC.

The chain recombines TRBV7-6 with TRBJ2-3; 12 bases map to TRBD2. CDR1 and CDR2 from the germline V gene are SGHVS and FNYEAQ. J was trimmed by 3 bases and V by 1 base; bases with no gene match: 5. The CDR3 has 17 residues. In nucleotides, the CDR3 is TGTGCCAGCAGCTTAGAGGGGACTAGCGGGTTTACAGATACGCAGTATTTT. Amino acids: CASSLEGTSGFTDTQYF.

For this clonotype: The junction shows a germline mismatch at one end, possibly a read error. The chain combines TRBV7-2 with TRBJ2-3, with D possibly being TRBD2 (5 bases). The CDR3 extends over 13 amino acids. Germline V lookup: CDR1 SGHTA, CDR2 FQGNSA. CDR3 sequence: CASRVARTGTQFF. Written as DNA, the CDR3 is TGTGCCAGCAGGGTAGCGAGGACCGGTACGCAGTTTTTT.

The rearrangement links TRBV6-1 to TRBJ2-4; D gene unclear. The J call may be mistaken, given a closer DNA end match to TRBJ2-3. CDR1 is MNHNS, CDR2 SASEGT, per germline. The CDR3 sequence is 11 residues long. The CDR3 loop reads CASRAKNMQYF. Here the CDR3 DNA reads TGTGCCAGCAGAGCCAAAAACATGCAGTATTTT.